The next 32 T cell receptor beta chains were all read from a single sample in a study of long-term antiretroviral therapy in people with HIV. Version v3.0 of the immunoSEQ assay was performed at survey level. Sequenced by immunoSEQ multiplex PCR; TCRdb stores in-frame clones only, minus some. Of more than 20,000 clones in the sample, roughly nine tenths were seen once. The starting material was unsorted PBMCs, obtained about 2.6 years after starting antiretroviral therapy. The receptors were gathered from a man aged 40-50 years with HIV.

The rearrangement joins TRBV30 to TRBJ1-1, with 9 bases aligning to TRBD1. The CDR3 contains 17 residues. Looked up from germline, CDR1 is GTSNPN and CDR2 is SVGIG (reference sequence). V shed 7 bases and J 4 bases; nucleotides not matched to a gene: 19. The DNA of the CDR3 is TGTGCCTCCACGCCACCGGGACAGGGTATCGGAGGCACTGAAGCTTTCTTT. This codes for CASTPPGQGIGGTEAFF.

J is TRBJ1-1 and V is TRBV9; 8 bases line up with TRBD1. Germline trimming cut 4 bases from V and 4 bases from J; bases unmatched to any gene: 6. This CDR3 spans 14 amino acids. The germline V gene encodes CDR1 SGDLS and CDR2 YYNGEE. CDR3 DNA: TGTGCCAGCAGCTTCGAAACAGGGGGCACTGAAGCTTTCTTT. This gives the protein CASSFETGGTEAFF.

V usage is TRBV6-1 and J usage is TRBJ1-1; the D is unclear. Germline CDR1 reads MNHNS; CDR2 reads SASEGT. V was cut by 6 bases and J by 1 base, with 6 bases left in between. The CDR3 covers 12 residues. The CDR3 loop reads CASSPTNTEAFF. DNA for the CDR3: TGTGCCAGCAGCCCGACGAACACTGAAGCTTTCTTT.

The chain employs TRBV2 and TRBJ1-3, with a possible D match to TRBD1 (6 bases). Germline loops: CDR1 SNHLY, CDR2 FYNNEI. This CDR3 is 14 amino acids long. Trimming pared 4 bases from V and 1 base from J, leaving 8 bases between. The CDR3 is CASSAGTSGNTIYF. CDR3 DNA: TGTGCCAGCAGTGCCGGGACATCTGGAAACACCATATATTTT.

The V call is TRBV14, the J call TRBJ1-2; TRBD1 aligns across 10 bases. The CDR3 spans 17 residues. Germline lookup yields CDR1 SGHDN and CDR2 FVKESK. With V trimmed by 0 bases and J by 3 bases, 7 bases remained unmatched. The CDR3 bases are TGTGCCAGCAGCCAAGATCTAGGACAGGGGGTGCACTATGGCTACACCTTC. Its protein product is CASSQDLGQGVHYGYTF.

The rearrangement joins TRBV19 to TRBJ1-2; no firm D call. This CDR3 is 13 amino acids long. Germline V lookup: CDR1 LNHDA, CDR2 SQIVND (reference sequence). The ends were cut back, 7 bases at V and 8 bases at J, with 17 bases in the middle. This CDR3 reads CASTKGRDTGYTF. CDR3 DNA sequence: TGTGCCAGTACAAAAGGACGGGATACCGGCTACACCTTC.

The chain employs TRBV4-3 and TRBJ1-2; D uncertain. The CDR3 consists of 15 residues. Trimming left V 5 bases short and J 1 base short, with 14 bases between. Germline lookup yields CDR1 LGHNA and CDR2 YSLEER. The CDR3 nucleotides are TGCGCCAGCAGCTCTCGACCGGGTTTTAACTATGGCTACACCTTC. Translation gives CASSSRPGFNYGYTF.

This chain connects TRBV7-2 to TRBJ2-4; 9 nucleotides agree with TRBD2. The CDR3 consists of 16 residues. Germline CDR1 reads SGHTA; CDR2 reads FQGNSA. Trimming at V came to 5 bases and at J to 0 bases, leaving 5 bases not matched to a gene. CDR3 bases: TGTGCCAGCAGCAAGACTAGCGGAGCAGCCAAAAACATTCAGTACTTC. Its protein is CASSKTSGAAKNIQYF.

The genes are TRBV4-1 and TRBJ2-3; 9 nucleotides line up with TRBD2. This CDR3 has 17 amino acids. Per germline, CDR1 MGHRA and CDR2 YSYEKL. The junction had 13 bases not matched to a gene; V was cut back by 2 bases and J by 7 bases. The DNA of the CDR3 is TGCGCCAGCAGCCAACAGCTCGAGGCGGGGGGGCTGAATACGCAGTATTTT. Its protein product is CASSQQLEAGGLNTQYF.

The chain combines TRBV30 with TRBJ2-3, with D perhaps TRBD1 (6 bases). Germline loops: CDR1 GTSNPN, CDR2 SVGIG (reference sequence). The V end was cut by 4 bases, the J end by 4 bases, with 15 bases between. CDR3 length: 14 amino acids. The CDR3 here is CAWMERGWADTQYF. The DNA of the CDR3 is TGTGCCTGGATGGAGAGGGGGTGGGCAGATACGCAGTATTTT.

The rearrangement joins TRBV7-8 to TRBJ1-1, with a possible D match to TRBD1 (6 bases). V was clipped by 5 bases and J by 1 base, with 14 bases between them. The CDR3 totals 15 residues. Germline V gene sequence: CDR1 SGHVS, CDR2 FQNEAQ. This CDR3 reads CASSPFQGKNTEAFF. CDR3 nucleotides: TGTGCCAGCAGCCCGTTTCAGGGGAAGAACACTGAAGCTTTCTTT.

The chain carries TRBV15 and TRBJ2-3; D is possibly TRBD2 (6 bases). CDR3 length: 14 amino acids. The germline V gene has CDR1 LNHNV and CDR2 YYDKDF (reference sequence). V lost 8 bases to trimming and J lost 0 bases, with 12 bases between them. The CDR3 here is CATRREFSTDTQYF. The CDR3 DNA reads TGTGCCACCCGACGGGAGTTTAGCACAGATACGCAGTATTTT.

The chain carries TRBV18 and TRBJ2-2; D is tentatively TRBD1 or TRBD2 (5 bases each). V lost 5 bases, J lost 5 bases, and 15 bases lay in between. The CDR3 has 15 residues. Germline V lookup: CDR1 KGHSH, CDR2 LQKENI. The CDR3 coding sequence is TGTGCCAGCTCAATCTCCGGGACGGATACCGGGGAGCTGTTTTTT. Its translation is CASSISGTDTGELFF.

The rearrangement joins TRBV7-2 to TRBJ1-2; TRBD1 aligns across 8 bases. The CDR3 consists of 14 residues. V was pared by 0 bases and J by 4 bases, with 1 base of the junction left unmatched. Germline loops: CDR1 SGHTA, CDR2 FQGNSA. CDR3 coding DNA: TGTGCCAGCAGCTTAGCCGGACAGGGCTATGGCTACACCTTC. Translation gives CASSLAGQGYGYTF.

V and J are TRBV2 and TRBJ1-4; a possible D gene is TRBD1 (5 bases). This CDR3 spans 13 amino acids. The germline V gene encodes CDR1 SNHLY and CDR2 FYNNEI. V lost 7 bases to trimming and J lost 8 bases, with 14 bases between them. The CDR3 loop reads CASMKGREEKLFF. The CDR3 coding sequence is TGTGCCAGCATGAAGGGACGTGAGGAAAAACTGTTTTTT. The full variable domain, with the rest looked up from reference TRBV2 and TRBJ1-4, is EPEVTQTPSHQVTQMGQEVILRCVPISNHLYFYWYRQILGQKVEFLVSFYNNEISEKSEIFDDQFSVERPDGSNFTLKIRSTKLEDSAMYFCASMKGREEKLFFGSGTQLSVL.

The J gene is TRBJ1-1, the V gene TRBV5-5; 9 positions agree with TRBD1. Trimming at V came to 5 bases and at J to 5 bases, leaving 16 bases not matched to a gene. The CDR3 has 17 amino acids. Germline V gene data show CDR1 as SGHKS and CDR2 as YYEKEE (reference sequence). CDR3: CASRLTGQGFLRTEAFF. Written as DNA, the CDR3 is TGTGCCAGCAGATTGACGGGACAGGGATTCTTGAGGACTGAAGCTTTCTTT. Complete variable domain (other parts from reference TRBV5-5 and TRBJ1-1): DAGVTQSPTHLIKTRGQQVTLRCSPISGHKSVSWYQQVLGQGPQFIFQYYEKEERGRGNFPDRFSARQFPNYSSELNVNALLLGDSALYLCASRLTGQGFLRTEAFFGQGTRLTVV.

The chain uses TRBV9 and TRBJ2-7; TRBD2 might be the D (6 bases). Trimming removed 4 bases from V and 0 bases from J, with 14 bases in between. The V gene's germline CDR1 is SGDLS and CDR2 YYNGEE. The CDR3 totals 15 residues. The CDR3 is CASSPRLASSYEQYF. CDR3 nucleotide sequence: TGTGCCAGCAGCCCACGTCTAGCGAGCTCCTACGAGCAGTACTTC. The entire variable domain, with the rest obtained from reference TRBV9 and TRBJ2-7, is as follows: DSGVTQTPKHLITATGQRVTLRCSPRSGDLSVYWYQQSLDQGLQFLIQYYNGEERAKGNILERFSAQQFPDLHSELNLSSLELGDSALYFCASSPRLASSYEQYFGPGTRLTVT.

The chain combines TRBV27 with TRBJ2-7, with 7 nucleotides matching TRBD1. CDR3 length: 16 amino acids. The ends lost 2 bases at V and 3 bases at J; junction bases unmatched: 10. Germline values: CDR1 MNHEY, CDR2 SMNVEV (reference sequence). The CDR3 loop reads CASSLGPQGVGYEQYF. As DNA, the CDR3 is TGTGCCAGCAGTTTAGGTCCCCAGGGGGTTGGCTACGAGCAGTACTTC.

V is TRBV20-1 and J is TRBJ1-5, with D unresolved. The CDR3 totals 9 residues. V was pared by 6 bases and J by 9 bases, with 6 bases between. In germline, CDR1 is DFQATT, CDR2 SNEGSKA (reference sequence). CDR3 nucleotide sequence: TGCAGTGCGGGTGGGCCCCAGCATTTT. This gives the protein CSAGGPQHF.

The chain recombines TRBV9 with TRBJ2-2, with TRBD1 as a possible D gene (6 bases). The CDR3 consists of 16 residues. V lost 1 base to trimming and J lost 4 bases, with 14 bases between them. CDR1 and CDR2 (germline): SGDLS, YYNGEE. CDR3: CASSVYAGEGTGELFF. CDR3 sequence (DNA): TGTGCCAGCAGCGTATACGCAGGGGAAGGCACCGGGGAGCTGTTTTTT. The full variable domain, with the rest looked up from reference TRBV9 and TRBJ2-2, is DSGVTQTPKHLITATGQRVTLRCSPRSGDLSVYWYQQSLDQGLQFLIQYYNGEERAKGNILERFSAQQFPDLHSELNLSSLELGDSALYFCASSVYAGEGTGELFFGEGSRLTVL.

This clone is a singleton in its sample. This chain joins TRBV11-3 and TRBJ2-1; D remains ambiguous. The CDR3 runs to 13 residues. The V end lost 2 bases, the J end lost 5 bases, and 7 bases lay between the germline ends. Germline lookup yields CDR1 SGHNT and CDR2 YENEEA. CDR3 protein: CASSLSRNNEQFF. DNA of the CDR3: TGTGCCAGCAGCTTAAGCAGAAACAATGAGCAGTTCTTC. The variable domain in full, with the rest retrieved from reference TRBV11-3 and TRBJ2-1, is EAGVVQSPRYKIIEKKQPVAFWCNPISGHNTLYWYLQNLGQGPELLIRYENEEAVDDSQLPKDRFSAERLKGVDSTLKIQPAELGDSAVYLCASSLSRNNEQFFGPGTRLTVL.

With regard to this clone: Mismatch with germline at one junction end may stem from a read error. The rearrangement links TRBV7-7 to TRBJ2-3, with 7 bases matching TRBD1. Germline V gene data show CDR1 as SSHAT and CDR2 as FNYEAQ (reference sequence). The CDR3 spans 15 residues. The CDR3 region has the DNA TGTGCTAGCAGCCCACTCCGACAGGGCTCAGATACGCAGTATTTT. Translated: CASSPLRQGSDTQYF.

This clone turned up a few times. CDR3 amino acids: CTSSQESRHLNTEAFF. As DNA, the CDR3 is TGCACCAGCAGCCAAGAGTCGCGACACCTGAACACTGAAGCTTTCTTT. The V gene is TRBV1, the J gene TRBJ1-1; TRBD1 is the table's D call and was not checked against the DNA. TRBV1 is given as a pseudogene. There are 16 residues in the CDR3.

The chain recombines TRBV4-3 with TRBJ2-1, with 7 bases lining up with TRBD1. The germline V gene has CDR1 LGHNA and CDR2 YSLEER. V gave up 5 bases and J gave up 13 bases; unmatched junction bases: 14. The CDR3 has 14 residues. CDR3 in DNA: TGCGCCAGCAGCGTGGGACCCGGGACAGAAATTCAGTTCTTC. Its protein is CASSVGPGTEIQFF.

This clone was observed a single time. The chain uses TRBV27 and TRBJ2-3; 7 bases are shared with TRBD2. Germline V lookup: CDR1 MNHEY, CDR2 SMNVEV (reference sequence). V gave up 3 bases and J gave up 3 bases; unmatched junction bases: 6. CDR3 length: 15 residues. CDR3 nucleotide sequence: TGTGCCAGCAGTTTGTCTTGGGGGGGGACAGATACGCAGTATTTT. Its protein product is CASSLSWGGTDTQYF.

This clone was seen once. The chain couples TRBV7-2 to TRBJ1-4; D gene unclear. Trimming stripped 1 base from V and 5 bases from J, with 11 bases between. Germline-derived CDR1 and CDR2 are SGHTA and FQGNSA. CDR3 length equals 15 residues. The CDR3 DNA reads TGTGCCAGCAGCTTAGGCCGGCAGCGGAATGAAAAACTGTTTTTT. Translation gives CASSLGRQRNEKLFF.

The rearrangement links TRBV9 to TRBJ2-1; D not certain. The V end lost 4 bases, the J end lost 2 bases, and 7 bases lay between the germline ends. The germline V gene has CDR1 SGDLS and CDR2 YYNGEE. This CDR3 is 13 amino acids long. The CDR3 DNA reads TGTGCCAGCAGCCCGGTAACCTACAATGAGCAGTTCTTC. Its protein is CASSPVTYNEQFF.

V is TRBV9 and J is TRBJ2-7; D perhaps matches TRBD2 (6 bases). This CDR3 has 16 residues. V was pared by 3 bases and J by 0 bases, with 16 bases between. Germline V CDR1 and CDR2: SGDLS, YYNGEE. The CDR3 region is CASSDPGDGLSYEQYF. The CDR3 coding sequence is TGTGCCAGCAGCGACCCGGGGGACGGCCTCTCCTACGAGCAGTACTTC.

The chain links TRBV6-5 to TRBJ2-3; D gene unclear. The V end was cut by 2 bases, the J end by 2 bases, with 14 bases between. CDR1 and CDR2 from the germline V gene are MNHEY and SVGAGI. CDR3 length: 16 residues. The CDR3 coding sequence is TGTGCCAGCAGTTACCTAGACATCCTCGCCACAGATACGCAGTATTTT. Translating gives CASSYLDILATDTQYF.

The V and J genes are TRBV19 and TRBJ2-7, with 9 nucleotides matching TRBD1. The CDR3 sequence is 14 residues long. CDR1 and CDR2 from the germline V gene are LNHDA and SQIVND (reference sequence). J was trimmed by 2 bases and V by 6 bases; bases with no gene match: 5. The CDR3 bases are TGTGCCAGTAGCAGGGACAGGGATACCTACGAGCAGTACTTC. It translates to CASSRDRDTYEQYF.

The chain carries TRBV29-1 and TRBJ2-7; possibly TRBD1 for D (5 bases). V lost 8 bases and J lost 4, with 12 bases in between. This CDR3 is built from 11 residues. Germline V lookup: CDR1 SQVTM, CDR2 ANQGSEA. The CDR3 loop reads CSSVQGYEQYF. As DNA, the CDR3 is TGCAGCAGCGTTCAGGGATACGAGCAGTACTTC.

The V gene is TRBV6-4, the J gene TRBJ2-7, with 8 bases fitting TRBD2. Unmatched junction bases numbered 5, after V lost 3 bases and J lost 7 bases. This CDR3 has 13 amino acids. Germline-derived CDR1 and CDR2 are MRHNA and SNTAGT. CDR3 sequence reads: CASSEGLAGEQYF. The CDR3 DNA reads as TGTGCCAGCAGTGAAGGACTAGCTGGTGAGCAGTACTTC.